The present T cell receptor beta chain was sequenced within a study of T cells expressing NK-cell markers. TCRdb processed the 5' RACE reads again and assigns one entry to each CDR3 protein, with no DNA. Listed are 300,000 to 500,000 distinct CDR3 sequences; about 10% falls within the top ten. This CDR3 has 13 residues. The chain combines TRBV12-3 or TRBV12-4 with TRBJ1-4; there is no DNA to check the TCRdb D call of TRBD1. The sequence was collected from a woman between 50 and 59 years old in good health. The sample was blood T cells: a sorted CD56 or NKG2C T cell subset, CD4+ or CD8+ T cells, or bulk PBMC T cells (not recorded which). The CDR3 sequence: CASRWDGNEKLFF.